The next 30 T cell receptor beta chains were all read from a single sample in a study of shared clonotypes between healthy human individuals. Libraries were prepared by immunoSEQ multiplex PCR; TCRdb keeps only in-frame clonotypes and omits some of them. Seen here are approximately 2.4 million clones, about 94% observed once, and the top ten hold 0.1% to 0.15%. The sequencing input was naive CD4+ T cells sorted from blood. The subset is: CD45RA+ positively selected. Every receptor here comes from a man between 18 and 35 years old in good health.

In its sample, this clone was seen once. The chain carries TRBV5-1 and TRBJ2-5, with a tentative D call TRBD1 (6 bases). V lost 3 bases, J lost 4 bases, and 19 bases lay in between. The CDR3 contains 16 residues. Germline lookup yields CDR1 SGHRS and CDR2 YFSETQ. The CDR3 region is CASSSRGHDSRETQYF. In DNA, the CDR3 is TGCGCCAGCAGCTCCCGGGGACACGACTCCCGAGAGACCCAGTACTTC. The full variable domain, with the rest looked up from reference TRBV5-1 and TRBJ2-5, is KAGVTQTPRYLIKTRGQQVTLSCSPISGHRSVSWYQQTPGQGLQFLFEYFSETQRNKGNFPGRFSGRQFSNSRSEMNVSTLELGDSALYLCASSSRGHDSRETQYFGPGTRLLVL.

The chain combines TRBV19 with TRBJ2-7; 7 bases agree with TRBD1. J lost 4 bases, V lost 6 bases, and 12 bases had no gene match. The germline V gene encodes CDR1 LNHDA and CDR2 SQIVND (reference sequence). The CDR3 runs to 15 residues. CDR3 in amino acids: CASRERQGVWYEQYF. In nucleotides, the CDR3 is TGTGCCAGTAGGGAGAGACAGGGAGTTTGGTACGAGCAGTACTTC. Looking up the rest from reference TRBV19 and TRBJ2-7 gives the full variable domain: DGGITQSPKYLFRKEGQNVTLSCEQNLNHDAMYWYRQDPGQGLRLIYYSQIVNDFQKGDIAEGYSVSREKKESFPLTVTSAQKNPTAFYLCASRERQGVWYEQYFGPGTRLTVT.

The rearrangement links TRBV7-9 to TRBJ1-4; 8 bases fit TRBD1. CDR3 length: 14 residues. V lost 4 bases and J lost 6; bases outside the gene matches: 4. Germline V lookup: CDR1 SEHNR, CDR2 FQNEAQ (reference sequence). Written as DNA, the CDR3 is TGTGCCAGCAGCTCGGACAGGGAGGATGAAAAACTGTTTTTT. Its protein is CASSSDREDEKLFF.

This clone came up a few times. This chain joins TRBV5-4 and TRBJ1-2; possibly TRBD1 for D (6 bases). CDR3 length: 13 residues. Trimming shortened V by 2 bases and J by 5 bases, and 10 bases separated the two germline ends. Germline V gene sequence: CDR1 SGHNT, CDR2 YYREEE (reference sequence). The CDR3 sequence: CASSFGQGYGYTF. The DNA of the CDR3 is TGTGCCAGCAGCTTCGGGCAGGGGTATGGCTACACCTTC. Using reference TRBV5-4 and TRBJ1-2 for the parts outside the CDR3, the full variable domain is ETGVTQSPTHLIKTRGQQVTLRCSSQSGHNTVSWYQQALGQGPQFIFQYYREEENGRGNFPPRFSGLQFPNYSSELNVNALELDDSALYLCASSFGQGYGYTFGSGTRLTVV.

In this sample, this clone turned up once. The J gene is TRBJ2-1, the V gene TRBV11-2; weak D call: TRBD2 (6 bases). Germline lookup yields CDR1 SGHAT and CDR2 FQNNGV. Trimming took 3 bases from V and 4 from J, leaving 19 bases between them. The CDR3 sequence is 17 residues long. The CDR3 reads CASSFLTGGGPYNEQFF. As DNA, the CDR3 is TGTGCCAGCAGCTTCCTGACTGGGGGAGGCCCATACAATGAGCAGTTCTTC. Looking up the rest from reference TRBV11-2 and TRBJ2-1 gives the full variable domain: EAGVAQSPRYKIIEKRQSVAFWCNPISGHATLYWYQQILGQGPKLLIQFQNNGVVDDSQLPKDRFSAERLKGVDSTLKIQPAKLEDSAVYLCASSFLTGGGPYNEQFFGPGTRLTVL.

The V and J genes are TRBV19 and TRBJ2-6, with D uncertain. The CDR3 consists of 15 residues. The germline CDR1 and CDR2 sequences are LNHDA and SQIVND (reference sequence). Trimming pared 9 bases from V and 2 bases from J, leaving 14 bases between. The CDR3 region is CASANRAPGANVLTF. CDR3 coding DNA: TGTGCCAGCGCTAATAGGGCCCCTGGGGCCAACGTCCTGACTTTC.

The J gene is TRBJ2-7, the V gene TRBV2; a possible D gene is TRBD1 (6 bases). Germline V gene sequence: CDR1 SNHLY, CDR2 FYNNEI. This CDR3 is 13 amino acids long. Trimming pared 9 bases from V and 4 bases from J, leaving 16 bases between. CDR3 DNA: TGTGCCAGACAGGGTCGGGTATCTTACGAGCAGTACTTC. Amino acids: CARQGRVSYEQYF.

The rearrangement links TRBV6-5 to TRBJ1-3; 7 bases agree with TRBD1. After removal of 0 bases from V and 8 bases from J, the junction contained 7 bases not matched to a gene. This CDR3 region has 15 residues. Germline V gene data show CDR1 as MNHEY and CDR2 as SVGAGI. Written as DNA, the CDR3 is TGTGCCAGCAGTTACTCTGACAGGGCGGCAGACACCATATATTTT. This encodes CASSYSDRAADTIYF.

This clone has just one count. The chain combines TRBV7-8 with TRBJ2-7; D is unclear. The germline CDR1 and CDR2 sequences are SGHVS and FQNEAQ. The germline V and J ends were trimmed by 5 bases and 0 bases, with 17 bases remaining between them. The CDR3 has 16 residues. CDR3 protein: CASSPTVGASSYEQYF. In DNA, the CDR3 is TGTGCCAGCAGCCCAACGGTAGGTGCGAGCTCCTACGAGCAGTACTTC.

The chain joins TRBV5-6 to TRBJ1-1; the match to TRBD1 covers 7 bases. The CDR3 contains 14 residues. V lost 3 bases and J lost 4; bases outside the gene matches: 6. Germline CDR1 is SGHDT and CDR2 is YYEEEE. The CDR3 DNA reads as TGTGCCAGCAGCTGGGACGACAGGGCCACTGAAGCTTTCTTT. It specifies CASSWDDRATEAFF.

This chain connects TRBV2 to TRBJ1-5, with D unclear. CDR3 length: 13 amino acids. Deletions cut 8 bases from V and 4 bases from J, with 12 bases between. Germline V CDR1 and CDR2: SNHLY, FYNNEI. This CDR3 is CASRISGNQPQHF. CDR3 sequence (DNA): TGTGCCAGCCGCATATCTGGAAATCAGCCCCAGCATTTT.

As concerns this clone: Other nucleotide sequences in the sample specify the same CDR3. The V gene is TRBV6-5, the J gene TRBJ2-2, with 7 positions matching TRBD1. V trimming: 6 bases; J trimming: 6 bases; junction bases outside the gene matches: 1. The CDR3 is 12 amino acids. Germline V gives CDR1 MNHEY, CDR2 SVGAGI. Here the CDR3 reads CASRQGAGELFF. CDR3 coding DNA: TGTGCCAGCAGGCAGGGGGCCGGGGAGCTGTTTTTT.

As DNA, the CDR3 is TGTGCCAGCAAAGTCCGGGACAGTAACACCGGGGAGCTGTTTTTT. Protein sequence: CASKVRDSNTGELFF. This chain joins TRBV7-8 and TRBJ2-2; 7 nucleotides match TRBD1. The V gene end was trimmed by 7 bases and the J gene end by 2 bases; junction bases not matched to a gene: 7. CDR1 is SGHVS, CDR2 FQNEAQ, per germline. There are 15 residues in the CDR3.

J is TRBJ1-2 and V is TRBV30, with 8 bases aligning to TRBD1. CDR1 and CDR2 (germline): GTSNPN, SVGIG (reference sequence). J gave up 2 bases and V 3 bases, and 11 bases lay outside the gene matches. CDR3 length: 16 amino acids. CDR3 nucleotide sequence: TGTGCCTGGAGCGGCAGAGTCGGACAGGGAAACTATGGCTACACCTTC. It specifies CAWSGRVGQGNYGYTF.

V is TRBV5-4 and J is TRBJ2-7; D is perhaps TRBD2 (5 bases). The CDR3 sequence is 14 residues long. Trimming pared 8 bases from V and 2 bases from J, leaving 17 bases between. Germline loops: CDR1 SGHNT, CDR2 YYREEE (reference sequence). The CDR3 loop reads CASRGRGQAYEQYF. The CDR3 coding sequence is TGTGCCAGTAGAGGTCGCGGGCAGGCCTACGAGCAGTACTTC.

The rearrangement joins TRBV19 to TRBJ1-2; no reliable D call. Trimming removed 9 bases at V and 8 bases at J, with 16 bases between. Germline CDR1 is LNHDA and CDR2 is SQIVND (reference sequence). The CDR3 covers 12 residues. In DNA, the CDR3 is TGTGCCAGCTCGATGGGGAGTGGCGGCTACACCTTC. It yields the protein CASSMGSGGYTF.

This clone has only one observation. The rearrangement joins TRBV6-1 to TRBJ1-2; unclear D gene. CDR1 and CDR2 (germline): MNHNS, SASEGT. The CDR3 has 15 amino acids. V dropped 7 bases and J dropped 1 base, with 16 bases sitting between them. The CDR3 sequence is CASINPDGFNYGYTF. The CDR3 nucleotides are TGTGCCAGCATAAATCCGGACGGATTTAACTATGGCTACACCTTC.

This clone was counted a single time. This chain uses TRBV6-6 with TRBJ1-4; 7 bases fit TRBD1. The CDR3 contains 14 residues. V shed 5 bases, J shed 7 bases, and the junction held 7 bases outside the gene matches. Germline CDR1 MNHNY, CDR2 SVGAGI (reference sequence). This CDR3 is CASSLRGQAEKLFF. CDR3 nucleotide sequence: TGTGCCAGCAGTCTAAGGGGGCAGGCTGAAAAACTGTTTTTT.

This clone was seen just once. The CDR3 is CASSYRDRWDTQYF. DNA for the CDR3: TGTGCCAGCAGTTACAGGGACAGGTGGGATACGCAGTATTTT. The chain couples TRBV6-5 to TRBJ2-3, with TRBD1 matching over 8 bases. The V gene's germline CDR1 is MNHEY and CDR2 SVGAGI. The CDR3 consists of 14 residues. The ends lost 2 bases at V and 6 bases at J; junction bases unmatched: 4.

This clone is a singleton in its sample. The gene calls are TRBV7-3 and TRBJ1-1; tentatively, D is TRBD1 (5 bases). Germline lookup yields CDR1 SGHTA and CDR2 FQGTGA. V gave up 2 bases and J gave up 6 bases, with 13 bases separating them. This CDR3 is built from 14 residues. The CDR3 nucleotides read TGTGCCAGCAGCTTATATGCAGGGAGGGCTGAAGCTTTCTTT. The encoded protein is CASSLYAGRAEAFF.

The gene calls are TRBV28 and TRBJ1-2, with TRBD1 matching over 9 bases. The CDR3 length is 15 residues. Looked up from germline, CDR1 is MDHEN and CDR2 is SYDVKM. V shed 3 bases, J shed 4 bases, and the junction held 6 bases outside the gene matches. The CDR3 region is CASSFGKQGAYGYTF. CDR3 nucleotides: TGTGCCAGCAGTTTCGGTAAACAGGGGGCCTATGGCTACACCTTC.

This clone was seen only once. The chain recombines TRBV4-1 with TRBJ2-7; D is undetermined. Germline V CDR1 and CDR2: MGHRA, YSYEKL. With 1 base removed from V and 3 bases from J, the gap between germline ends came to 7 bases. This CDR3 region has 13 residues. The CDR3 here is CASSQGPLYEQYF. DNA for the CDR3: TGCGCCAGCAGCCAAGGTCCCCTCTACGAGCAGTACTTC.

This clone showed up just once. The CDR3 region has the DNA TGTGCCAGCAGTAAAACAGGGGGCGACTATGGCTACACCTTC. Protein product: CASSKTGGDYGYTF. This chain links TRBV27 with TRBJ1-2; 9 nucleotides line up with TRBD1. The junction had 4 bases not matched to a gene; V was cut back by 5 bases and J by 3 bases. The CDR3 totals 14 residues. Germline V gene lookup returns CDR1 MNHEY and CDR2 SMNVEV (reference sequence).

V and J are TRBV4-1 and TRBJ2-7, with D possibly matching TRBD2 (6 bases). The CDR3 contains 14 residues. The germline CDR1 and CDR2 sequences are MGHRA and YSYEKL. Trimming stripped 4 bases from V and 6 bases from J, with 16 bases between. The CDR3 spells CASSPRGDFSEQYF. For the CDR3, the DNA is TGCGCCAGCAGCCCGCGAGGGGACTTCTCCGAGCAGTACTTC.

The chain couples TRBV5-1 to TRBJ2-1; a possible D gene is TRBD1 (6 bases). The CDR3 covers 15 residues. V was shortened by 4 bases and J by 1 base, with 12 bases between the two germline ends. CDR1 SGHRS and CDR2 YFSETQ come from the germline V gene. CDR3 DNA sequence: TGCGCCAGCAGCCCAACCACAGGGTCCTACAATGAGCAGTTCTTC. It codes for CASSPTTGSYNEQFF. The full variable domain, with the rest looked up from reference TRBV5-1 and TRBJ2-1, is KAGVTQTPRYLIKTRGQQVTLSCSPISGHRSVSWYQQTPGQGLQFLFEYFSETQRNKGNFPGRFSGRQFSNSRSEMNVSTLELGDSALYLCASSPTTGSYNEQFFGPGTRLTVL.

This clone was seen just once. The sample holds other DNA sequences that translate to the same CDR3. The V and J genes are TRBV19 and TRBJ2-7; tentative D call: TRBD2 (6 bases). Germline V gene data show CDR1 as LNHDA and CDR2 as SQIVND (reference sequence). V was trimmed by 3 bases and J by 1 base, leaving 10 bases between them. The CDR3 is made up of 14 amino acids. DNA for the CDR3: TGTGCCAGTAGTATCCGGGGGTTATCCTACGAGCAGTACTTC. Protein: CASSIRGLSYEQYF.

CDR3 amino acids: CASSLSYGGGNYGYTF. Here the CDR3 DNA reads TGTGCCAGCAGTTTATCGTACGGGGGGGGTAACTATGGCTACACCTTC. The chain links TRBV27 to TRBJ1-2; D possibly corresponds to TRBD1 (5 bases). The CDR3 extends over 16 amino acids. Deletions cut 0 bases from V and 1 base from J, with 12 bases between. Germline V gene sequence: CDR1 MNHEY, CDR2 SMNVEV (reference sequence).

This clone was seen a single time. This sequence joins TRBV2 and TRBJ2-3; TRBD2 is a possible D gene (6 bases). Trimming removed 8 bases from V and 2 bases from J, with 11 bases in between. Looked up from germline, CDR1 is SNHLY and CDR2 is FYNNEI. The CDR3 has 13 amino acids. The CDR3 DNA sequence: TGTGCCAGCTTAGCGGAATCCACAGATACGCAGTATTTT. Protein: CASLAESTDTQYF.

The rearrangement links TRBV5-4 to TRBJ2-2, with 7 bases lining up with TRBD2. Per the germline V gene, CDR1 is SGHNT and CDR2 is YYREEE (reference sequence). The V and J ends lost 1 base and 3 bases, in that order; junction bases with no gene match: 6. The CDR3 sequence is 16 residues long. The CDR3 region has the DNA TGTGCCAGCAGCTTGTCCGGCGGGAGTTACACCGGGGAGCTGTTTTTT. As protein: CASSLSGGSYTGELFF. Based on the CDR3 plus reference TRBV5-4 and TRBJ2-2, the full variable domain is ETGVTQSPTHLIKTRGQQVTLRCSSQSGHNTVSWYQQALGQGPQFIFQYYREEENGRGNFPPRFSGLQFPNYSSELNVNALELDDSALYLCASSLSGGSYTGELFFGEGSRLTVL.

The genes are TRBV5-1 and TRBJ1-2, with a weak D call TRBD1 (6 bases). The CDR3 totals 14 residues. V lost 0 bases, J lost 8 bases, and 14 bases lay in between. Germline CDR1 is SGHRS and CDR2 is YFSETQ. DNA of the CDR3: TGCGCCAGCAGCTTGGAGTGGGGGGCGGAAGGCTACACCTTC. It codes for CASSLEWGAEGYTF.